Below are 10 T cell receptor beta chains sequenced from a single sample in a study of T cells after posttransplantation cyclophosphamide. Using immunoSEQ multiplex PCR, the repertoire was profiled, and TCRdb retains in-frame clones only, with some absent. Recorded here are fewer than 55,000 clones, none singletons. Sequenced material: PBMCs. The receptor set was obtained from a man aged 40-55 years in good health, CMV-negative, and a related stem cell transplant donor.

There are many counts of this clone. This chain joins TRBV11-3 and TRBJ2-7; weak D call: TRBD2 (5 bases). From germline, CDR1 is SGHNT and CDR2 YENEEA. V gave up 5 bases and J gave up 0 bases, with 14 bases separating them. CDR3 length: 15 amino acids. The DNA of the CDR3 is TGTGCCAGCAGCCCGTCCGGGATAAGCTCCTACGAGCAGTACGTC. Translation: CASSPSGISSYEQYV.

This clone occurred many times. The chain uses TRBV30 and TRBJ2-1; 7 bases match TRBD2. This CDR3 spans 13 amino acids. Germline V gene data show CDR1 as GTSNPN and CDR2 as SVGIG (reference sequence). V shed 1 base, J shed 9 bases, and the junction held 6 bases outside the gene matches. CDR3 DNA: TGTGCCTGGAGTGATACTAGCGACGGTGAGCAGTTCTTC. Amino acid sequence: CAWSDTSDGEQFF. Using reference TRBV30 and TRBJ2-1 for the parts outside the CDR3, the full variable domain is SQTIHQWPATLVQPVGSPLSLECTVEGTSNPNLYWYRQAAGRGLQLLFYSVGIGQISSEVPQNLSASRPQDRQFILSSKKLLLSDSGFYLCAWSDTSDGEQFFGPGTRLTVL.

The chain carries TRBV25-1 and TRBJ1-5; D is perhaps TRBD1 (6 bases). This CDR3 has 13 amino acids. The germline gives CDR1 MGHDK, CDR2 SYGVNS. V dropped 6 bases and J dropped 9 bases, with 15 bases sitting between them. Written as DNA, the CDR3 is TGTGCCAGCAGGAGTGGGGGGGGCGGGCCCCAGCATTTT. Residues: CASRSGGGGPQHF.

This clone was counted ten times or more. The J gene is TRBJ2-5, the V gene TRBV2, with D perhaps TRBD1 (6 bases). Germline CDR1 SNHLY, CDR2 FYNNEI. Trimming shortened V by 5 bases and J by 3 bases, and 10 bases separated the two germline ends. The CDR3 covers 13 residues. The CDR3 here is CASSNREKETQYF. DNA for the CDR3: TGTGCCAGCAGTAACAGGGAGAAAGAGACCCAGTACTTC.

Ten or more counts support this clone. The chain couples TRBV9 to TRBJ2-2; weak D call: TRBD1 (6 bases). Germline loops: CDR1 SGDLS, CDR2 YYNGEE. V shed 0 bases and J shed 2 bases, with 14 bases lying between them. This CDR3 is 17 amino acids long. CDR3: CASSVVPGDHNTGELFF. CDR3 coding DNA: TGTGCCAGCAGCGTAGTCCCAGGGGACCACAACACCGGGGAGCTGTTTTTT.

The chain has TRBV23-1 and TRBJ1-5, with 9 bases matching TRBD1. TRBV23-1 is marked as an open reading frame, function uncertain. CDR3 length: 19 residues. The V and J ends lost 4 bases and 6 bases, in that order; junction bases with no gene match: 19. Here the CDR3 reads CASSRTGSDYRGLVQPQHF. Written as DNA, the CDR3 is TGCGCCAGCAGTCGAACCGGATCGGATTACAGGGGGCTTGTTCAGCCCCAGCATTTT.

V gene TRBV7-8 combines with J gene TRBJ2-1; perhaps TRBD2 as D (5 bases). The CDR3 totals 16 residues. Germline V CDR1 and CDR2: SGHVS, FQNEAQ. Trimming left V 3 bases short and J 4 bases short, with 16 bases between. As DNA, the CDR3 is TGTGCCAGCAGCTTCTCCGGGAATAACGGTTACAATGAGCAGTTCTTC. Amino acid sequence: CASSFSGNNGYNEQFF.

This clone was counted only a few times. In nucleotides, the CDR3 is TGCACCAGCAGCCAAGAGGGACAGGGTGCAGATACGCAGTATTTT. Its translation is CTSSQEGQGADTQYF. This chain uses TRBV1 with TRBJ2-3; TRBD1, the table's D call, was not compared with the DNA. TRBV1 is deemed a pseudogene. The CDR3 runs 15 residues.

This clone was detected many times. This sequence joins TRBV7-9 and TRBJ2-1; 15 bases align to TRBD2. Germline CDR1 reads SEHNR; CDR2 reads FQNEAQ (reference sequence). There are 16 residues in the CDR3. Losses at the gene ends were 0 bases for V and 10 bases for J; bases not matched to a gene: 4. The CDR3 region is CASSLAGLAGGSEQFF. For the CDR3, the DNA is TGTGCCAGCAGCTTAGCGGGACTAGCGGGAGGAAGCGAGCAGTTCTTC. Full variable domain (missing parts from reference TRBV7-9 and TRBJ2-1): DTGVSQNPRHKITKRGQNVTFRCDPISEHNRLYWYRQTLGQGPEFLTYFQNEAQLEKSRLLSDRFSAERPKGSFSTLEIQRTEQGDSAMYLCASSLAGLAGGSEQFFGPGTRLTVL.

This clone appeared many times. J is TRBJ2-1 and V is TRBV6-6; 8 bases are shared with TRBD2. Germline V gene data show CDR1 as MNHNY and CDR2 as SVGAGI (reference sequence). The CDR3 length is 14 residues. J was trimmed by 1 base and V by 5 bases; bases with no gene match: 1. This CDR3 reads CASSRGGSYNEQFF. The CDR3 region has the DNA TGTGCCAGCAGTCGGGGGGGTTCCTACAATGAGCAGTTCTTC.